One sample yielded the 31 T cell receptor beta chains listed below, sequenced in a study of shared clonotypes between healthy human individuals. The method was immunoSEQ multiplex PCR; TCRdb's version includes in-frame clones alone and lacks a portion of them. Of 700,000 or so clones detected, 72% appear once; the ten largest clones hold less than 2%. Material for sequencing was memory CD4+ T cells sorted from blood. Subset described: CD45RA-negative fraction. All receptors come from a woman in her twenties or thirties in good health.

V usage is TRBV9 and J usage is TRBJ1-1; D is undetermined. This CDR3 comprises 13 residues. Germline V gene sequence: CDR1 SGDLS, CDR2 YYNGEE. Trimming left V 2 bases short and J 3 bases short, with 8 bases between. This CDR3 is CASSVGVDTEAFF. DNA of the CDR3: TGTGCCAGCAGCGTGGGAGTGGACACTGAAGCTTTCTTT.

This chain links TRBV11-2 with TRBJ1-1; no firm D call. V lost 4 bases to trimming and J lost 4 bases, with 13 bases between them. CDR3 length: 14 residues. Germline-derived CDR1 and CDR2 are SGHAT and FQNNGV. The CDR3 is CASSWRDGSTEAFF. The CDR3 region has the DNA TGTGCCAGCAGCTGGAGAGACGGGAGCACTGAAGCTTTCTTT.

Only a few counts were recorded for this clone. This sample also contains other DNA sequences that code for the same CDR3. The CDR3 sequence: CSVVGGNTEAFF. For the CDR3, the DNA is TGCAGCGTGGTTGGCGGGAACACTGAAGCTTTCTTT. This sequence joins TRBV29-1 and TRBJ1-1, with D unclear. This CDR3 spans 12 amino acids. V lost 6 bases to trimming and J lost 1 base, with 9 bases between them. Germline V gene data show CDR1 as SQVTM and CDR2 as ANQGSEA.

The chain uses TRBV29-1 and TRBJ1-2; weak D call: TRBD1 (6 bases). V lost 5 bases to trimming and J lost 3 bases, with 10 bases between them. CDR1 is SQVTM, CDR2 ANQGSEA, per germline. The CDR3 consists of 12 residues. CDR3 in amino acids: CSVSGDDYGYTF. CDR3 DNA: TGCAGCGTTTCAGGGGACGACTATGGCTACACCTTC.

The chain uses TRBV30 and TRBJ2-3; D is possibly TRBD2 (6 bases). V gave up 3 bases and J gave up 8 bases, with 15 bases separating them. This CDR3 has 13 amino acids. Per the germline V gene, CDR1 is GTSNPN and CDR2 is SVGIG (reference sequence). The CDR3 DNA reads as TGTGCCTGGAGAGATGATTCCGGGGGTACGCAGTATTTT. The encoded protein is CAWRDDSGGTQYF.

Only one count was recorded for this clone. The chain joins TRBV29-1 to TRBJ2-7, with unresolved D. The germline gives CDR1 SQVTM, CDR2 ANQGSEA. CDR3 length: 12 amino acids. V lost 4 bases and J lost 4, with 11 bases in between. CDR3 region: CSVVGLRYEQYF. The CDR3, as DNA: TGCAGCGTTGTAGGGCTCCGTTACGAGCAGTACTTC.

V and J are TRBV5-1 and TRBJ2-2; perhaps TRBD1 as D (6 bases). The V end was cut by 4 bases, the J end by 6 bases, with 22 bases between. The V gene's germline CDR1 is SGHRS and CDR2 YFSETQ. The CDR3 length is 17 residues. CDR3: CASSKTQQGVLSGELFF. CDR3 coding DNA: TGCGCCAGCAGCAAAACTCAACAGGGAGTTCTTTCCGGGGAGCTGTTTTTT. Complete variable domain (other parts from reference TRBV5-1 and TRBJ2-2): KAGVTQTPRYLIKTRGQQVTLSCSPISGHRSVSWYQQTPGQGLQFLFEYFSETQRNKGNFPGRFSGRQFSNSRSEMNVSTLELGDSALYLCASSKTQQGVLSGELFFGEGSRLTVL.

This chain uses TRBV6-5 with TRBJ1-5; D gene ambiguous. Germline CDR1 is MNHEY and CDR2 is SVGAGI. V lost 7 bases and J 9 bases, leaving 4 bases between the germline ends. The length of the CDR3 is 9 residues. In DNA form, the CDR3 reads TGTGCCAGCACCCGGCCCCAGCATTTT. Translating gives CASTRPQHF.

The rearrangement uses TRBV5-1 and TRBJ2-3, with 11 bases identical to TRBD2. J was trimmed by 1 base and V by 4 bases; bases with no gene match: 5. The CDR3 extends over 16 amino acids. CDR1 is SGHRS and CDR2 is YFSETQ in the germline V gene. The CDR3, as DNA: TGCGCCAGCAGCGTACGACTAGCGGGGCGCACAGATACGCAGTATTTT. Translation: CASSVRLAGRTDTQYF.

The V and J genes are TRBV7-2 and TRBJ2-2, with 11 bases identical to TRBD2. V shed 5 bases, J shed 1 base, and the junction held 3 bases outside the gene matches. In germline, CDR1 is SGHTA, CDR2 FQGNSA. The CDR3 consists of 16 residues. For the CDR3, the DNA is TGTGCCAGCAGCGTGGGACTAGCGGTGAACACCGGGGAGCTGTTTTTT. As protein: CASSVGLAVNTGELFF.

The gene calls are TRBV5-1 and TRBJ2-2; D is perhaps TRBD1 (6 bases). The germline gives CDR1 SGHRS, CDR2 YFSETQ. V lost 4 bases and J lost 6, with 13 bases in between. CDR3 length: 14 amino acids. CDR3 sequence reads: CASSAGVGAGELFF. Written as DNA, the CDR3 is TGCGCCAGCAGCGCAGGGGTCGGCGCCGGGGAGCTGTTTTTT.

The CDR3 DNA reads TGCGCCAGCAGCTTATGGGGGGACGGGAACCAGCCCCAGCATTTT. It translates to CASSLWGDGNQPQHF. The rearrangement uses TRBV5-1 and TRBJ1-5; D might be TRBD1 (5 bases). From germline, CDR1 is SGHRS and CDR2 YFSETQ. This CDR3 is built from 15 residues. V lost 2 bases, J lost 7 bases, and 16 bases lay in between.

The chain links TRBV4-1 to TRBJ2-2; 9 positions agree with TRBD2. The CDR3 runs to 17 residues. V lost 5 bases and J lost 3; bases outside the gene matches: 10. Germline loops: CDR1 MGHRA, CDR2 YSYEKL. Here the CDR3 reads CASSKRLRLADTGELFF. CDR3 DNA: TGCGCCAGCAGCAAGAGGTTAAGACTAGCGGACACCGGGGAGCTGTTTTTT.

The V gene is TRBV5-1, the J gene TRBJ1-2; 11 bases agree with TRBD1. The length of the CDR3 is 16 residues. V trimming: 0 bases; J trimming: 0 bases; junction bases outside the gene matches: 1. Germline CDR1 reads SGHRS; CDR2 reads YFSETQ. CDR3 residues: CASSLGTGGTNYGYTF. The CDR3 DNA sequence: TGCGCCAGCAGCTTGGGGACAGGGGGCACTAACTATGGCTACACCTTC.

This chain connects TRBV6-5 to TRBJ1-2; D unclear. The V and J ends lost 10 bases and 2 bases respectively, with 14 bases between them. From germline, CDR1 is MNHEY and CDR2 SVGAGI. The CDR3 extends over 13 amino acids. In DNA form, the CDR3 reads TGTGCCACCACTAAATCACGGAACTATGGCTACACCTTC. Its translation is CATTKSRNYGYTF.

This clone was recorded a few times. The gene calls are TRBV27 and TRBJ1-5; 7 nucleotides line up with TRBD1. The J segment lost 5 bases and the V segment lost 4 bases, leaving 2 bases of the junction unmatched. Germline V gene sequence: CDR1 MNHEY, CDR2 SMNVEV (reference sequence). The CDR3 is made up of 13 amino acids. The CDR3 sequence: CASSWQGDQPQHF. DNA for the CDR3: TGTGCCAGCAGTTGGCAGGGGGATCAGCCCCAGCATTTT.

The V and J genes are TRBV6-1 and TRBJ1-5; 9 nucleotides match TRBD1. Germline CDR1 reads MNHNS; CDR2 reads SASEGT. Trimming removed 5 bases from V and 2 bases from J; junction bases left unmatched: 4. This CDR3 has 15 residues. This CDR3 reads CASSLRTGGNQPQHF. CDR3 DNA: TGTGCCAGCAGTCTTCGGACAGGGGGCAATCAGCCCCAGCATTTT.

The gene calls are TRBV6-1 and TRBJ2-3; 8 bases agree with TRBD1. The V and J ends lost 3 bases and 5 bases, in that order; junction bases with no gene match: 7. CDR3 length: 15 amino acids. Germline V CDR1 and CDR2: MNHNS, SASEGT. CDR3 nucleotide sequence: TGTGCCAGCAGTGACCCGGACAGGGTGATAGATACGCAGTATTTT. As protein: CASSDPDRVIDTQYF.

This clone was seen more than once but under ten times. The chain joins TRBV28 to TRBJ1-2, with 11 bases matching TRBD1. The CDR3 has 15 amino acids. CDR1 is MDHEN, CDR2 SYDVKM, per germline. The ends lost 3 bases at V and 4 bases at J; junction bases unmatched: 4. The CDR3 protein is CASSFPGQGAYGYTF. In nucleotides, the CDR3 is TGTGCCAGCAGTTTCCCCGGACAGGGGGCCTATGGCTACACCTTC.

V is TRBV7-2 and J is TRBJ2-7, with 8 bases lining up with TRBD2. Germline CDR1 SGHTA, CDR2 FQGNSA. V trimming: 2 bases; J trimming: 2 bases; junction bases outside the gene matches: 5. The CDR3 covers 15 residues. As DNA, the CDR3 is TGTGCCAGCAGCTTAACTAGCGGTGGCCCCTACGAGCAGTACTTC. It codes for CASSLTSGGPYEQYF.

The V gene is TRBV29-1, the J gene TRBJ1-1, with 7 bases matching TRBD1. Germline values: CDR1 SQVTM, CDR2 ANQGSEA. This CDR3 is 11 amino acids long. The J segment lost 10 bases and the V segment lost 3 bases, leaving 5 bases of the junction unmatched. CDR3 residues: CSVERDSPAFF. CDR3 in DNA: TGCAGCGTTGAGCGGGACAGCCCAGCTTTCTTT.

Written as DNA, the CDR3 is TGTGCCAGCAGCTTAGCCGAACTCCCAACCTACGAGCAGTACTTC. This encodes CASSLAELPTYEQYF. The rearrangement uses TRBV7-8 and TRBJ2-7; D is undetermined. The CDR3 has 15 amino acids. Trimming pared 0 bases from V and 2 bases from J, leaving 11 bases between. Germline CDR1 reads SGHVS; CDR2 reads FQNEAQ.

V gene TRBV18 combines with J gene TRBJ1-5; no reliable D call. Germline CDR1 reads KGHSH; CDR2 reads LQKENI. This CDR3 spans 14 amino acids. The V end lost 6 bases, the J end lost 8 bases, and 17 bases lay between the germline ends. The CDR3 sequence: CASSPRTGAEPQHF. The CDR3 DNA sequence: TGTGCCAGCTCTCCCCGGACCGGCGCAGAGCCCCAGCATTTT.

V gene TRBV6-6 combines with J gene TRBJ1-1, with D uncertain. The CDR3 is 15 amino acids. Trimming cost V 2 bases and J 4 bases, with 14 bases left between them. Germline CDR1 MNHNY, CDR2 SVGAGI (reference sequence). The CDR3 loop is CASSYNVNSPTEAFF. The CDR3 DNA is TGTGCCAGCAGTTACAATGTAAACAGTCCCACTGAAGCTTTCTTT.

This clone was counted a single time. The V call is TRBV19, the J call TRBJ1-4, with D maybe TRBD1 (6 bases). This CDR3 region has 12 residues. CDR1 is LNHDA, CDR2 SQIVND, per germline (reference sequence). Trimming removed 9 bases at V and 8 bases at J, with 13 bases between. CDR3 protein: CASISGTEKLFF. The CDR3 coding sequence is TGTGCCAGCATATCCGGGACAGAAAAACTGTTTTTT.

The J gene is TRBJ2-5, the V gene TRBV11-2, with 10 nucleotides matching TRBD2. The germline V gene has CDR1 SGHAT and CDR2 FQNNGV. The CDR3 length is 17 residues. The J segment lost 4 bases and the V segment lost 3 bases, leaving 11 bases of the junction unmatched. The CDR3 sequence: CASSLGLAGEGGETQYF. The CDR3 DNA reads TGTGCCAGCAGCTTGGGGCTAGCGGGAGAAGGAGGAGAGACCCAGTACTTC.

The chain joins TRBV6-4 to TRBJ2-1, with 7 nucleotides matching TRBD2. The CDR3 spans 12 residues. V lost 8 bases to trimming and J lost 6 bases; unmatched junction nucleotides: 4. Germline assignment: CDR1 MRHNA and CDR2 SNTAGT. The CDR3 nucleotides read TGTGCCAGCCGGGGGACTACCAATGAGCAGTTCTTC. Its protein is CASRGTTNEQFF.

A few counts support this clone. The chain carries TRBV11-2 and TRBJ2-7, with 10 bases aligning to TRBD2. The CDR3 length is 15 residues. Trimming cost V 5 bases and J 3 bases; bases outside gene matches: 7. The germline V gene has CDR1 SGHAT and CDR2 FQNNGV. CDR3 in DNA: TGTGCCAGCAGCCCATCACTAGCGGGATACTACGAGCAGTACTTC. It codes for CASSPSLAGYYEQYF.

This clone was counted once. An end of the junction differs from the germline gene, which may be a read error. The V call is TRBV2, the J call TRBJ2-1; 10 bases are a match to TRBD2. The CDR3 covers 14 residues. Germline-derived CDR1 and CDR2 are SNHLY and FYNNEI. As DNA, the CDR3 is TGTGCCAGCAGTCTCGGACTAGCGGAGGAAAGATGGATCTTC. Its translation is CASSLGLAEERWIF. Variable domain in full (rest from reference TRBV2 and TRBJ2-1): EPEVTQTPSHQVTQMGQEVILRCVPISNHLYFYWYRQILGQKVEFLVSFYNNEISEKSEIFDDQFSVERPDGSNFTLKIRSTKLEDSAMYFCASSLGLAEERWIFGPGTRLTVL.

This chain uses TRBV9 with TRBJ2-2; D might be TRBD2 (5 bases). V lost 4 bases and J lost 5, with 12 bases in between. The CDR3 runs 14 residues. The germline gives CDR1 SGDLS, CDR2 YYNGEE. CDR3 nucleotide sequence: TGTGCCAGCAGCAAGGACTTACCGACCGGGGAGCTGTTTTTT. Its protein product is CASSKDLPTGELFF.

The rearrangement uses TRBV6-5 and TRBJ1-1, with D uncertain. CDR3 length equals 14 residues. The V and J ends lost 4 bases and 6 bases respectively, with 15 bases between them. Germline assignment: CDR1 MNHEY and CDR2 SVGAGI. In DNA form, the CDR3 reads TGTGCCAGCAGTTCCCATGGGGAAAGCCCTGAAGCTTTCTTT. It yields the protein CASSSHGESPEAFF.